The rows below give T cell receptor beta chains drawn from one sample of a study of OX40 agonist ivuxolimab in advanced cancers. TCRdb keeps only in-frame clones here, not all; method: immunoSEQ multiplex PCR. The sample lists about 35,000 clones, 70% to 85% occurring once. Here the sequenced sample was CD4+ or CD8+ T cells sorted from blood, taken in a trial of the OX40 agonist ivuxolimab. All receptors derive from an adult with an advanced solid tumor such as melanoma, head and neck, liver or kidney cancer. CDR3s include the opening cysteine and the closing phenylalanine or tryptophan. A D gene is named only where the DNA matches it firmly. Clone size is shown for a subset of rows, as once, few, many or a class of expanded clone.

clone_size d_call j_call v_call cdr3_aa cdr3_nt
once NA TRBJ2-3 TRBV5-3 CARRHGTHIPQDTQYF TGTGCCAGAAGGCACGGGACCCACATCCCGCAAGATACGCAGTATTTT
once NA TRBJ2-7 TRBV2 CASSEAPVYEQYF TGTGCCAGCAGTGAAGCGCCCGTCTACGAGCAGTACTTC
NA NA TRBJ1-5 TRBV5-6 CASSLGPNSYQPQHF TGTGCCAGCAGCTTGGGCCCTAACTCCTATCAGCCCCAGCATTTT
NA NA TRBJ2-1 TRBV5-1 CASSLRLEGGNEQFF TGCGCCAGCAGCTTGAGACTAGAAGGTGGCAATGAGCAGTTCTTC
NA NA TRBJ1-5 TRBV19 CASRWGTNNQPQHF TGTGCCAGTCGGTGGGGCACAAACAATCAGCCCCAGCATTTT
NA NA TRBJ1-2 TRBV2 CASSEEDSPYGYTF TGTGCCAGCAGTGAAGAGGACAGCCCCTATGGCTACACCTTC
NA NA TRBJ1-5 TRBV7-8 CASSTSPNQPQHF TGTGCCAGCAGCACTTCGCCAAATCAGCCCCAGCATTTT
NA NA TRBJ1-2 TRBV2 CASSGRETAYGYTF TGTGCCAGCAGCGGGCGAGAAACGGCCTATGGCTACACCTTC
NA NA TRBJ1-1 TRBV7-6 CASSFTEMNTEAFF TGTGCCAGCAGCTTTACGGAAATGAACACTGAAGCTTTCTTT
NA TRBD1 TRBJ1-1 TRBV7-6 CASSLALAGGTEAFF TGTGCCAGCAGCTTAGCATTGGCAGGGGGCACTGAAGCTTTCTTT
NA TRBD1 TRBJ2-1 TRBV6-5 CASRGQGANEQFF TGTGCCAGCAGGGGACAGGGGGCAAATGAGCAGTTCTTC
NA NA TRBJ1-2 TRBV4-1 CASSQTGAGDGYTF TGCGCCAGCAGCCAAACCGGGGCCGGGGATGGCTACACCTTC
few NA TRBJ1-2 TRBV5-6 CASSGTQELYGYTF TGTGCCAGCAGCGGCACACAGGAGCTGTATGGCTACACCTTC
NA TRBD2 TRBJ2-3 TRBV7-6 CASSSGLAGGEAPDTQYF TGTGCCAGCAGCTCGGGACTAGCGGGAGGGGAAGCCCCAGATACGCAGTATTTT
NA NA TRBJ1-5 TRBV29-1 CSVEPPQGTPNQPQHF TGCAGCGTTGAGCCCCCCCAAGGGACCCCTAATCAGCCCCAGCATTTT
NA NA TRBJ2-7 TRBV4-1 CASSQRWGDYEQYF TGCGCCAGCAGCCAAAGGTGGGGGGACTACGAGCAGTACTTC
NA NA TRBJ2-6 TRBV6-7 CASSYLQSRANVLTF TGTGCCAGCAGTTATTTACAAAGTCGGGCCAACGTCCTGACTTTC
NA NA TRBJ1-2 TRBV2 CASSEVDSPFYGYTF TGTGCCAGCAGTGAAGTCGACAGCCCTTTTTATGGCTACACCTTC
NA NA TRBJ2-1 TRBV19 CASSTTGSWGNEQFF TGTGCCAGTAGTACCACCGGGTCCTGGGGCAATGAGCAGTTCTTC
NA TRBD2 TRBJ2-5 TRBV18 CASSPLSGLAKETQYF TGTGCCAGCTCACCACTTTCGGGACTAGCGAAAGAGACCCAGTACTTC
NA NA TRBJ2-5 TRBV7-6 CASSLFPGETQYF TGTGCCAGCAGCTTATTCCCAGGAGAGACCCAGTACTTC
once NA TRBJ2-7 TRBV27 CASSSGRGYEQYF TGTGCCAGCAGTTCTGGTAGGGGGTACGAGCAGTACTTC
NA TRBD2 TRBJ2-1 TRBV19 CAQIGGLADYSYNEQFF TGTGCACAAATTGGGGGACTAGCGGATTATTCCTACAATGAGCAGTTCTTC
NA NA TRBJ1-2 TRBV27 CASSLRGNYGYTF TGTGCCAGCAGTTTAAGGGGGAACTATGGCTACACCTTC
NA NA TRBJ1-1 TRBV27 CASRFGTQHTEAFF TGTGCCAGCAGATTCGGGACACAACACACTGAAGCTTTCTTT
NA NA TRBJ2-2 TRBV28 CASSLYSNTGELFF TGTGCCAGCAGTTTATACTCTAACACCGGGGAGCTGTTTTTT
NA NA TRBJ2-7 TRBV4-1 CASSPQGTKLYEQYF TGCGCCAGCAGCCCACAGGGTACGAAGTTATACGAGCAGTACTTC
NA TRBD1 TRBJ1-5 TRBV7-8 CASSSNRGYQPQHF TGTGCCAGCAGCTCTAACAGGGGCTATCAGCCCCAGCATTTT
NA NA TRBJ1-1 TRBV9 CASSVATGTEAFF TGTGCCAGCAGCGTAGCGACTGGTACTGAAGCTTTCTTT
NA TRBD2 TRBJ2-1 TRBV11-2 CASSLFAGGQGEQFF TGTGCCAGCAGCTTATTCGCGGGGGGGCAAGGTGAGCAGTTCTTC
NA NA TRBJ2-2 TRBV10-3 CAISAPPPPDGRELFF TGTGCCATCAGTGCTCCTCCCCCCCCTGACGGCAGGGAGCTGTTTTTT
NA NA TRBJ1-1 TRBV12-5 CASGPYTEAFF TGTGCTAGTGGGCCATACACTGAAGCTTTCTTT
NA NA TRBJ2-6 TRBV28 CASSWAPSGANVLTF TGTGCCAGCAGTTGGGCTCCCTCTGGGGCCAACGTCCTGACTTTC
NA NA TRBJ2-5 TRBV5-1 CASKPFPGEYQETQYF TGCGCCAGCAAACCATTCCCAGGGGAGTACCAAGAGACCCAGTACTTC
NA NA TRBJ2-7 TRBV20-1 CSASRTEQYF TGCAGTGCTAGCCGAACCGAGCAGTACTTC
NA NA TRBJ1-5 TRBV28 CASEGGLRQPQHF TGTGCCAGCGAGGGAGGGCTGCGTCAGCCCCAGCATTTT
NA NA TRBJ2-7 TRBV28 CATAESYEQYF TGTGCCACCGCTGAGTCCTACGAGCAGTACTTC
once NA TRBJ1-1 TRBV7-9 CASSLGLSFVGTEAFF TGTGCCAGCAGCTTAGGGCTTTCGTTTGTCGGTACTGAAGCTTTCTTT
NA NA TRBJ2-5 TRBV9 CASSVGLVQETQYF TGTGCCAGCAGCGTCGGCCTAGTCCAAGAGACCCAGTACTTC
NA TRBD1 TRBJ1-1 TRBV6-1 CASLPRGQGGTEAFF TGTGCCAGCCTCCCAAGGGGGCAGGGTGGCACTGAAGCTTTCTTT
few TRBD1 TRBJ1-2 TRBV6-5 CASRRQGHGYTF TGTGCCAGCAGGAGACAGGGTCATGGCTACACCTTC
NA NA TRBJ2-1 TRBV9 CASSGGENEQFF TGTGCCAGCAGTGGAGGGGAAAATGAGCAGTTCTTC
NA NA TRBJ1-3 TRBV19 CASSIDGSSGNTIYF TGTGCCAGTAGTATTGACGGGAGCTCTGGAAACACCATATATTTT
NA NA TRBJ2-7 TRBV18 CASSAPYEQYF TGTGCCAGCTCAGCACCCTACGAGCAGTACTTC